This note documents a single TCR beta chain sequence. Its target is not known. Exclusions: uncontrolled infection, other autoimmune disease, pregnancy, lactation. This entry is derived from a study of T cells in Graves' hyperthyroidism and ophthalmopathy. Study conclusions and caveats: Most expanded thyroid clonotypes above 0.001 also appeared in blood. The authors' 13 V-J model separated ophthalmopathy from stable hyperthyroidism. A median around six months before onset, the model predicted ophthalmopathy.

In germline, CDR1 is LNHNV, CDR2 YYDKDF (reference sequence). V was clipped by 3 bases and J by 15 bases, with 9 bases between them. The CDR3 is made up of 10 amino acids. TCR beta CDR3 region amplification was performed from RNA transcripts. TCR CDR3 underwent first-round RT-PCR with the HTBI primer set. TCRdb independently ran MiXCR on the multiplex PCR reads; one entry per CDR3 protein. This repertoire shows 490,000 or so distinct CDR3 sequences, 40% to 50% found once; its top ten account for 44%. V gene TRBV15 combines with J gene TRBJ1-5; no firm D call. Sequenced: peripheral blood or thyroid tissue (not recorded which). This receptor was taken from an adult woman with Graves' disease, either hyperthyroidism or ophthalmopathy (not recorded which). CDR3 nucleotides: TGTGCCACCAGCAGCTGGACCCGGCATTTT. Its protein product is CATSSWTRHF. The full variable domain, in which reference TRBV15 and TRBJ1-5 provide the parts outside the CDR3, is DAMVIQNPRYQVTQFGKPVTLSCSQTLNHNVMYWYQQKSSQAPKLLFHYYDKDFNNEADTPDNFQSRRPNTSFCFLDIRSPGLGDTAMYLCATSSWTRHFGDGTRLSIL.